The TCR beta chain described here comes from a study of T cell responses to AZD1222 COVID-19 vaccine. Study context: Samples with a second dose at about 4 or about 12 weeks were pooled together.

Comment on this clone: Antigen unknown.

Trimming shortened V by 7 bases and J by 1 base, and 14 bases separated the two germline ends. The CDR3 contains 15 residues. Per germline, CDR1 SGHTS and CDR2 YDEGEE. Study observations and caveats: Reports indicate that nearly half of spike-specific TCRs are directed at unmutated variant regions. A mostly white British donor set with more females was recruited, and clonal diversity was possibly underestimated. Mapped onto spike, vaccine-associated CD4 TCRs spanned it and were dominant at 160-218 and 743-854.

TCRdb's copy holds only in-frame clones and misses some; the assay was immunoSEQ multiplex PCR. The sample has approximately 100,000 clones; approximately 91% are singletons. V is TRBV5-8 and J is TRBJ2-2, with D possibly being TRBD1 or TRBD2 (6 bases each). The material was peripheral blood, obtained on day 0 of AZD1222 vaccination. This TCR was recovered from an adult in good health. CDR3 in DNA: TGTGCCAGCCTAGGGGGGCCACAGAACACCGGGGAGCTGTTTTTT. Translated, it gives CASLGGPQNTGELFF. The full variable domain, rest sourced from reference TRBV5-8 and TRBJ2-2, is EAGVTQSPTHLIKTRGQQATLRCSPISGHTSVYWYQQALGLGLQFLLWYDEGEERNRGNFPPRFSGRQFPNYSSELNVNALELEDSALYLCASLGGPQNTGELFFGEGSRLTVL.